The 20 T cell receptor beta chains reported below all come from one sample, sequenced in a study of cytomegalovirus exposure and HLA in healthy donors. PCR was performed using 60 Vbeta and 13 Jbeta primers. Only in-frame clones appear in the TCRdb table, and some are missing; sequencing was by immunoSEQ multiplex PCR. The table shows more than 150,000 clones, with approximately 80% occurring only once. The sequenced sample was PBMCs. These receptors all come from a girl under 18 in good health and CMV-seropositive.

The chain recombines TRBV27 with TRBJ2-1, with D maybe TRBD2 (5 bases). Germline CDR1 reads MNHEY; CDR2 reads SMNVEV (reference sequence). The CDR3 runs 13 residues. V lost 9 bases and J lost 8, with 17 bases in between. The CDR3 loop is CASYEGPRDEQFF. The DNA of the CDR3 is TGTGCCAGTTACGAGGGCCCAAGGGATGAGCAGTTCTTC.

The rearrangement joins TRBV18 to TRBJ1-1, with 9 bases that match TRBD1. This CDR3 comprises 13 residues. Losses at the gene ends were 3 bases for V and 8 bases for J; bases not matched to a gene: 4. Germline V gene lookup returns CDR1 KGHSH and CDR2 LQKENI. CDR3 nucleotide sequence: TGTGCCAGCTCACCGCGACAGGGGGAGGAAGCTTTCTTT. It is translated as CASSPRQGEEAFF.

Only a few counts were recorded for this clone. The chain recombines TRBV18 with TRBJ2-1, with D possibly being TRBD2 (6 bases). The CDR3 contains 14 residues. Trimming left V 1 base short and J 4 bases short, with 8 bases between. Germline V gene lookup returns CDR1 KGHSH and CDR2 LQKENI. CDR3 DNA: TGTGCCAGCTCACCACGGCGGGATTACAATGAGCAGTTCTTC. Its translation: CASSPRRDYNEQFF.

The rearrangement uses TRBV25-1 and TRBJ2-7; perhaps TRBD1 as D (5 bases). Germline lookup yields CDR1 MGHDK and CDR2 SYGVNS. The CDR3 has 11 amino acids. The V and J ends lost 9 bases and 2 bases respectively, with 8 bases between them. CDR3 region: CASAGPYEQYF. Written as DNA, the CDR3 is TGTGCCAGTGCAGGGCCCTACGAGCAGTACTTC.

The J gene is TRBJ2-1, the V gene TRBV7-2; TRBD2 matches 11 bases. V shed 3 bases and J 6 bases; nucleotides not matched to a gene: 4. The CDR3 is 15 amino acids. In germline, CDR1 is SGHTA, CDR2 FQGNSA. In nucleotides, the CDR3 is TGTGCCAGCAGCTTTAGCGGGAGGGCCGGCAATGAGCAGTTCTTC. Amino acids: CASSFSGRAGNEQFF.

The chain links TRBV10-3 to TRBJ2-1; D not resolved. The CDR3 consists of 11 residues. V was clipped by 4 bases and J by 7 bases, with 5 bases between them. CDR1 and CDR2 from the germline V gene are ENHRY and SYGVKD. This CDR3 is CAISGPNEQFF. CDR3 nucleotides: TGTGCCATCAGTGGGCCTAATGAGCAGTTCTTC.

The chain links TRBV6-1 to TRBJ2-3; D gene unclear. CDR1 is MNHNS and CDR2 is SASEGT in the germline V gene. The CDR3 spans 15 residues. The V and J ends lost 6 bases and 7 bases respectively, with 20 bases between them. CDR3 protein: CASRDPRPGPYTQYF. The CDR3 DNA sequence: TGTGCCAGCAGAGACCCCCGACCGGGTCCTTATACGCAGTATTTT.

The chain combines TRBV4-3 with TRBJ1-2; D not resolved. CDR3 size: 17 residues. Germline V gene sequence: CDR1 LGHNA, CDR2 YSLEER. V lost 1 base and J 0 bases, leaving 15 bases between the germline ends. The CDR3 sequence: CASSQGLWTGANYGYTF. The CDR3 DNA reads TGCGCCAGCAGCCAAGGTCTCTGGACGGGAGCTAACTATGGCTACACCTTC.

CDR3 sequence reads: CAWTGTGYGGYTF. CDR3 bases: TGTGCCTGGACCGGGACAGGGTACGGGGGCTACACCTTC. V is TRBV30 and J is TRBJ1-2; 9 bases agree with TRBD1. The CDR3 spans 13 residues. The junction had 8 bases not matched to a gene; V was cut back by 4 bases and J by 8 bases. The germline V gene has CDR1 GTSNPN and CDR2 SVGIG (reference sequence).

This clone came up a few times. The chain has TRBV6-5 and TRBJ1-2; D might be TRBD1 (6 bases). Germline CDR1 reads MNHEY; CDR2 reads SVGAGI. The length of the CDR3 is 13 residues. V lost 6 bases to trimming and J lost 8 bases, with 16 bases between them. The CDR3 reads CASSNAQGRGYTF. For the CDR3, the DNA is TGTGCCAGCAGCAACGCACAGGGACGCGGCTACACCTTC.

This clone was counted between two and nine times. CDR3: CASAAVDTQYF. The CDR3 DNA sequence: TGTGCCAGCGCTGCGGTAGATACGCAGTATTTT. The chain links TRBV27 to TRBJ2-3; D not resolved. In germline, CDR1 is MNHEY, CDR2 SMNVEV (reference sequence). The CDR3 length is 11 residues. V was clipped by 8 bases and J by 5 bases, with 8 bases between them.

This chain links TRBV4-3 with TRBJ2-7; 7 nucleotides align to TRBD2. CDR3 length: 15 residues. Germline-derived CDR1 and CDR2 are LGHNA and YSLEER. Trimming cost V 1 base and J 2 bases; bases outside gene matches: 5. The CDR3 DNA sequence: TGCGCCAGCAGCCAAGGTACGGGAGGCACCTACGAGCAGTACTTC. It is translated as CASSQGTGGTYEQYF.

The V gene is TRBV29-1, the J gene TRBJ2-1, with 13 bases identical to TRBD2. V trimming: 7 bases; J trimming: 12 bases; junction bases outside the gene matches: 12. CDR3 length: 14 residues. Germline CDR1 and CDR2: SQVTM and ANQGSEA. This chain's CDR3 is CSAVTSGRAHGQFF. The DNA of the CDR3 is TGCAGCGCTGTCACTAGCGGGAGGGCTCATGGGCAGTTCTTC.

CDR3 DNA sequence: TGTGCCAGCCAGGAGGGCCGGGACACCGGGGAGCTGTTTTTT. It codes for CASQEGRDTGELFF. The chain joins TRBV6-4 to TRBJ2-2, with D perhaps TRBD2 (6 bases). CDR3 length equals 14 residues. Trimming left V 8 bases short and J 3 bases short, with 13 bases between. Per germline, CDR1 MRHNA and CDR2 SNTAGT.

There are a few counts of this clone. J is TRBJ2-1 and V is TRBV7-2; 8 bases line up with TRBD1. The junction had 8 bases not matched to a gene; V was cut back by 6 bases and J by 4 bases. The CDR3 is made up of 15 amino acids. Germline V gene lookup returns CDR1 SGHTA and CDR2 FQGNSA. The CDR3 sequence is CASRPGTGIYNEQFF. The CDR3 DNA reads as TGTGCCAGCAGGCCCGGGACAGGAATTTACAATGAGCAGTTCTTC.

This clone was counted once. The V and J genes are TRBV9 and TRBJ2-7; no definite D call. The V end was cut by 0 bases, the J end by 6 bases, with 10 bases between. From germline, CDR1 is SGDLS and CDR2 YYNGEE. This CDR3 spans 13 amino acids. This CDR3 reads CASSVVPLAEQYF. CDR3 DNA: TGTGCCAGCAGCGTAGTACCTCTGGCCGAGCAGTACTTC.

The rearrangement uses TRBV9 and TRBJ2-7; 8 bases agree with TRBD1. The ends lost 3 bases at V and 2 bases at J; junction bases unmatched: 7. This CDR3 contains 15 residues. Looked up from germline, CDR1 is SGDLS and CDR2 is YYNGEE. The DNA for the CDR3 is TGTGCCAGCAGCGAGACACCGGGACAGGCCTACGAGCAGTACTTC. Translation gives CASSETPGQAYEQYF. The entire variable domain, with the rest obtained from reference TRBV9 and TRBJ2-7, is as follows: DSGVTQTPKHLITATGQRVTLRCSPRSGDLSVYWYQQSLDQGLQFLIQYYNGEERAKGNILERFSAQQFPDLHSELNLSSLELGDSALYFCASSETPGQAYEQYFGPGTRLTVT.

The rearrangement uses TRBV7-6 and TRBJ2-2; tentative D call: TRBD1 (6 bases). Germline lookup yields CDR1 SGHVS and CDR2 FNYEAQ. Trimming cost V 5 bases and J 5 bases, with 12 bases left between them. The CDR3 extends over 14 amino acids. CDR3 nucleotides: TGTGCCAGCAGCGTAAACAGGGTTACCGGGGAGCTGTTTTTT. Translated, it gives CASSVNRVTGELFF.

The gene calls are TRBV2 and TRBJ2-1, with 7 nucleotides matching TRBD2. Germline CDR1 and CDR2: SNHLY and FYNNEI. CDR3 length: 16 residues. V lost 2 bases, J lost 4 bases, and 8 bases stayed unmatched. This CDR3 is CASSETSVRAYNEQFF. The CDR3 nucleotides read TGTGCCAGCAGTGAAACTAGCGTTAGGGCTTACAATGAGCAGTTCTTC.

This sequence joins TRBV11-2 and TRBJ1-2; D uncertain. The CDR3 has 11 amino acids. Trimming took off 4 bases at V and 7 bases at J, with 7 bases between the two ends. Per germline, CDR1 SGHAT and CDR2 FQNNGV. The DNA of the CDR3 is TGTGCCAGCAGCTCCAGTACTGGCTACACCTTC. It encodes CASSSSTGYTF.